These 27 T cell receptor beta chains were sequenced from one sample in a study of blood T cell repertoires in COVID-19. The table came from immunoSEQ multiplex PCR; TCRdb's copy has only in-frame clones and leaves some out. The table has roughly 460,000 clones, roughly 89% seen once. Sequencing used peripheral blood. The source of these receptors is a man aged 18 to 30 with COVID-19, enrolled during active disease.

This clone was seen only once. This chain links TRBV6-4 with TRBJ2-7; the match to TRBD2 covers 11 bases. The CDR3 contains 16 residues. J gave up 3 bases and V 7 bases, and 11 bases lay outside the gene matches. The germline V gene encodes CDR1 MRHNA and CDR2 SNTAGT. Here the CDR3 reads CASTTSGSAGIYEQYF. In nucleotides, the CDR3 is TGTGCCAGCACAACTAGCGGGAGCGCAGGGATCTACGAGCAGTACTTC.

The J gene is TRBJ2-2, the V gene TRBV5-1, with 7 bases aligning to TRBD2. Germline loops: CDR1 SGHRS, CDR2 YFSETQ. The CDR3 length is 16 residues. Germline trimming cut 0 bases from V and 0 bases from J; bases unmatched to any gene: 2. CDR3 bases: TGCGCCAGCAGCTTGGAGACTAGCTCGAACACCGGGGAGCTGTTTTTT. Amino acid sequence: CASSLETSSNTGELFF.

The chain employs TRBV7-9 and TRBJ2-2; possibly TRBD1 for D (6 bases). V lost 8 bases, J lost 1 base, and 17 bases lay in between. Per the germline V gene, CDR1 is SEHNR and CDR2 is FQNEAQ (reference sequence). This CDR3 is built from 16 residues. The CDR3 loop reads CASWFAGQRNTGELFF. CDR3 in DNA: TGTGCCAGCTGGTTCGCCGGACAGAGGAACACCGGGGAGCTGTTTTTT. The full variable domain, in which reference TRBV7-9 and TRBJ2-2 provide the parts outside the CDR3, is DTGVSQNPRHKITKRGQNVTFRCDPISEHNRLYWYRQTLGQGPEFLTYFQNEAQLEKSRLLSDRFSAERPKGSFSTLEIQRTEQGDSAMYLCASWFAGQRNTGELFFGEGSRLTVL.

This clone was observed a few times. The chain joins TRBV27 to TRBJ2-7; 7 bases are shared with TRBD2. Per germline, CDR1 MNHEY and CDR2 SMNVEV (reference sequence). Germline trimming cut 0 bases from V and 1 base from J; bases unmatched to any gene: 12. CDR3 size: 18 residues. The CDR3 DNA reads as TGTGCCAGCAGTTTATCCAGCCGGGAGATGGGGGGGTCCTACGAGCAGTACTTC. Amino acids: CASSLSSREMGGSYEQYF.

The rearrangement joins TRBV13 to TRBJ2-7; 9 bases agree with TRBD2. The CDR3 has 17 residues. V lost 2 bases to trimming and J lost 0 bases; unmatched junction nucleotides: 8. Germline lookup yields CDR1 PRHDT and CDR2 FYEKMQ (reference sequence). The CDR3 nucleotides are TGTGCCAGCAGCTTAAGCAGGGCGGGGGGGCACTCCTACGAGCAGTACTTC. This codes for CASSLSRAGGHSYEQYF.

The chain links TRBV7-2 to TRBJ2-1; no clear D. The germline V and J ends were trimmed by 5 bases and 10 bases, with 9 bases remaining between them. Per the germline V gene, CDR1 is SGHTA and CDR2 is FQGNSA. The CDR3 totals 11 residues. The CDR3 loop is CASSPTLEQFF. The CDR3 nucleotides read TGTGCCAGCAGCCCCACATTAGAGCAGTTCTTC.

This chain connects TRBV24-1 to TRBJ2-7; TRBD2 aligns across 8 bases. With 5 bases clipped from V and 6 bases from J, the junction kept 11 bases outside the gene matches. Germline lookup yields CDR1 KGHDR and CDR2 SFDVKD. This CDR3 spans 15 amino acids. The CDR3 DNA reads as TGTGCCACCAGTGCGAGCGGGAGTCCACGGGGCGAGCAGTACTTC. This translates into CATSASGSPRGEQYF.

V gene TRBV2 combines with J gene TRBJ1-5; tentatively, D is TRBD1 (5 bases). Trimming left V 5 bases short and J 3 bases short, with 14 bases between. This CDR3 has 15 amino acids. The germline V gene has CDR1 SNHLY and CDR2 FYNNEI. CDR3 loop: CASSREGSPNQPQHF. The CDR3 nucleotides read TGTGCCAGCAGTCGGGAGGGGAGTCCCAATCAGCCCCAGCATTTT.

The rearrangement uses TRBV9 and TRBJ1-4; 9 nucleotides match TRBD1. The V gene end was trimmed by 3 bases and the J gene end by 8 bases; junction bases not matched to a gene: 5. The CDR3 covers 14 residues. In germline, CDR1 is SGDLS, CDR2 YYNGEE. The CDR3 DNA is TGTGCCAGCAGCGCGGACAGGGGTGGAGAAAAACTGTTTTTT. Its translation is CASSADRGGEKLFF.

The V call is TRBV30, the J call TRBJ2-2; 12 nucleotides agree with TRBD1. Germline-derived CDR1 and CDR2 are GTSNPN and SVGIG (reference sequence). V trimming: 4 bases; J trimming: 7 bases; junction bases outside the gene matches: 7. This CDR3 spans 15 amino acids. CDR3 sequence: CAWTRDRGRVGELFF. Written as DNA, the CDR3 is TGTGCCTGGACCCGGGACAGGGGGCGCGTCGGGGAGCTGTTTTTT.

The chain links TRBV5-1 to TRBJ2-1; the match to TRBD2 covers 12 bases. The CDR3 covers 16 residues. CDR1 SGHRS and CDR2 YFSETQ come from the germline V gene. V lost 3 bases, J lost 4 bases, and 5 bases stayed unmatched. CDR3 sequence: CASSSQLAGGYNEQFF. In DNA form, the CDR3 reads TGCGCCAGCAGCTCCCAACTAGCGGGGGGTTACAATGAGCAGTTCTTC.

The V and J genes are TRBV5-1 and TRBJ1-1; possible D gene TRBD1, 6 bases. The length of the CDR3 is 12 residues. V was cut by 3 bases and J by 6 bases, with 9 bases left in between. Germline-derived CDR1 and CDR2 are SGHRS and YFSETQ. CDR3 sequence: CASSSGVSEAFF. Here the CDR3 DNA reads TGCGCCAGCAGCTCAGGGGTGTCTGAAGCTTTCTTT.

The rearrangement uses TRBV29-1 and TRBJ2-3; 10 nucleotides match TRBD1. The V gene end was trimmed by 8 bases and the J gene end by 2 bases; junction bases not matched to a gene: 7. The CDR3 totals 14 residues. The V gene's germline CDR1 is SQVTM and CDR2 ANQGSEA. The CDR3 loop reads CSFRDRGPTDTQYF. CDR3 bases: TGCAGCTTCCGGGACAGGGGTCCCACAGATACGCAGTATTTT.

This CDR3 reads CASSQMDRGRWANVLTF. The CDR3 bases are TGTGCCAGCAGTCAGATGGACAGGGGGCGCTGGGCCAACGTCCTGACTTTC. The V call is TRBV6-6, the J call TRBJ2-6, with 11 bases fitting TRBD1. This CDR3 contains 17 residues. With 5 bases clipped from V and 5 bases from J, the junction kept 8 bases outside the gene matches. Germline loops: CDR1 MNHNY, CDR2 SVGAGI (reference sequence).

Here the CDR3 DNA reads TGTGCCAGCAGTGCACTACCCGGGTCAGATACGCAGTATTTT. This codes for CASSALPGSDTQYF. The chain links TRBV2 to TRBJ2-3, with no clear D. Trimming cost V 4 bases and J 4 bases, with 12 bases left between them. Germline V gene sequence: CDR1 SNHLY, CDR2 FYNNEI. The CDR3 is 14 residues long.

The J gene is TRBJ2-2, the V gene TRBV2; D may be TRBD1 (5 bases). Trimming shortened V by 6 bases and J by 2 bases, and 13 bases separated the two germline ends. CDR3 size: 15 residues. CDR1 is SNHLY, CDR2 FYNNEI, per germline. The CDR3 coding sequence is TGTGCCAGCAGGAAGGACAAGGTCAACACCGGGGAGCTGTTTTTT. The encoded protein is CASRKDKVNTGELFF.

The chain is built from TRBV24-1 and TRBJ2-3; 7 bases are a match to TRBD2. Germline loops: CDR1 KGHDR, CDR2 SFDVKD. The CDR3 totals 16 residues. The V and J ends lost 0 bases and 4 bases, in that order; junction bases with no gene match: 6. CDR3 bases: TGTGCCACCAGTGATTTGCCGGGACTAATGCCAGATACGCAGTATTTT. It translates to CATSDLPGLMPDTQYF.

This clone was counted between two and nine times. The V and J genes are TRBV7-8 and TRBJ2-1, with 9 bases lining up with TRBD1. The germline CDR1 and CDR2 sequences are SGHVS and FQNEAQ. Trimming took 3 bases from V and 5 from J; bases not matched to a gene: 5. CDR3 length: 15 residues. In nucleotides, the CDR3 is TGTGCCAGCAGCTTGACAGGGGGGACTCACAATGAGCAGTTCTTC. It codes for CASSLTGGTHNEQFF.

The J gene is TRBJ2-7, the V gene TRBV19; 12 positions match TRBD2. The V and J ends lost 1 base and 1 base, in that order; junction bases with no gene match: 8. The CDR3 length is 18 residues. Germline V gene lookup returns CDR1 LNHDA and CDR2 SQIVND (reference sequence). The CDR3: CASSIVKGLAGQSYEQYF. The CDR3 DNA sequence: TGTGCCAGTAGTATAGTGAAGGGACTAGCGGGCCAATCCTACGAGCAGTACTTC.

The genes are TRBV4-1 and TRBJ1-1; 8 bases fit TRBD1. CDR3 length: 15 amino acids. CDR1 and CDR2 (germline): MGHRA, YSYEKL. V was pared by 0 bases and J by 4 bases, with 4 bases of the junction left unmatched. The CDR3 coding sequence is TGCGCCAGCAGCCAAGATTTAACAGGGGGCACTGAAGCTTTCTTT. Translated, it gives CASSQDLTGGTEAFF.

This clone showed up just a few times. CDR3 loop: CASSQGSLPNQPQHF. The CDR3 coding sequence is TGTGCCAGCAGCCAAGGGAGTCTACCCAATCAGCCCCAGCATTTT. The V gene is TRBV3-1 (or the pseudogene TRBV3-2), the J gene TRBJ1-5; D gene uncertain. CDR1 is LGHDT, CDR2 YNNKEL, per germline (reference sequence). The length of the CDR3 is 15 residues. V was clipped by 1 base and J by 3 bases, with 10 bases between them.

V usage is TRBV19 and J usage is TRBJ1-6, with no clear D. The germline gives CDR1 LNHDA, CDR2 SQIVND (reference sequence). This CDR3 comprises 15 residues. V shed 8 bases and J shed 0 bases, with 11 bases lying between them. The CDR3 nucleotides read TGTGCCAGTTATACCGCGAGCTCCTATAATTCACCCCTCCACTTT. The encoded protein is CASYTASSYNSPLHF.

The rearrangement links TRBV4-2 to TRBJ1-2; 8 bases are shared with TRBD1. The CDR3 is made up of 16 amino acids. V lost 0 bases to trimming and J lost 8 bases; unmatched junction nucleotides: 11. Germline lookup yields CDR1 LGHNA and CDR2 YNFKEQ. The CDR3 protein is CASSQEEGRGRGGYTF. The CDR3 DNA reads TGTGCCAGCAGCCAAGAAGAAGGCAGGGGGCGCGGCGGCTACACCTTC.

The chain couples TRBV3-1 (or the pseudogene TRBV3-2) to TRBJ2-7; no reliable D call. The CDR3 spans 11 residues. V shed 4 bases and J shed 3 bases, with 4 bases lying between them. In germline, CDR1 is LGHDT, CDR2 YNNKEL (reference sequence). This CDR3 reads CASSRGYEQYF. CDR3 bases: TGTGCCAGCAGCCGAGGCTACGAGCAGTACTTC.

The chain couples TRBV10-3 to TRBJ2-4, with 11 bases fitting TRBD2. V gave up 10 bases and J gave up 0 bases; unmatched junction bases: 8. This CDR3 is 16 amino acids long. In germline, CDR1 is ENHRY, CDR2 SYGVKD. The CDR3 spells CATGTSGSLAKNIQYF. Written as DNA, the CDR3 is TGTGCCACCGGGACTAGCGGTAGTTTAGCCAAAAACATTCAGTACTTC.

The chain links TRBV5-4 to TRBJ2-6; TRBD1 matches at 7 bases. J lost 0 bases, V lost 0 bases, and 9 bases had no gene match. Per germline, CDR1 SGHNT and CDR2 YYREEE (reference sequence). The CDR3 extends over 19 amino acids. The DNA for the CDR3 is TGTGCCAGCAGCTTGGTAGTGCACGCAGGGGGCTCTGGGGCCAACGTCCTGACTTTC. Translation: CASSLVVHAGGSGANVLTF.

J is TRBJ2-7 and V is TRBV7-2; 9 bases match TRBD1. This CDR3 spans 15 amino acids. Germline assignment: CDR1 SGHTA and CDR2 FQGNSA. V gave up 2 bases and J gave up 6 bases; unmatched junction bases: 8. The CDR3 DNA is TGTGCCAGCAGCTTACGTACAGGGGGCGAAAGCGAGCAGTACTTC. Encoded protein: CASSLRTGGESEQYF.